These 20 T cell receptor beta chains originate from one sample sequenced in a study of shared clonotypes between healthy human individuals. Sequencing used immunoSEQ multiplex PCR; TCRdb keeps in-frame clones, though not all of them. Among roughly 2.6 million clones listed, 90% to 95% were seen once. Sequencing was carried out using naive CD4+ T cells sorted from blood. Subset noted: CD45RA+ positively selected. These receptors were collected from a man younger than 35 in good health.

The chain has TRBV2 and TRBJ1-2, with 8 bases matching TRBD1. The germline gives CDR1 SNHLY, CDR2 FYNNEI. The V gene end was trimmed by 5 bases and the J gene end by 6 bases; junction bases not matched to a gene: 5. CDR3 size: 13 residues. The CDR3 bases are TGTGCCAGCAGTCGCGACAGGGGCAATGGCTACACCTTC. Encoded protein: CASSRDRGNGYTF.

The CDR3 loop reads CASSQGGRGQTGELFF. CDR3 nucleotides: TGCGCCAGCAGCCAAGGTGGTAGGGGGCAAACTGGGGAGCTGTTTTTT. This chain joins TRBV4-3 and TRBJ2-2, with TRBD1 matching 7 bases. The CDR3 sequence is 16 residues long. Germline V gives CDR1 LGHNA, CDR2 YSLEER. The J segment lost 8 bases and the V segment lost 1 base, leaving 10 bases of the junction unmatched.

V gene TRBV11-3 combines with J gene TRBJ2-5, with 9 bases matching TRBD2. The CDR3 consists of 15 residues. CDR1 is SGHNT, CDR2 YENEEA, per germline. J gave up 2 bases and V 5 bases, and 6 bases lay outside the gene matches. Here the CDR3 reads CASSVSGGYQETQYF. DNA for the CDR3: TGTGCCAGCAGCGTTAGCGGGGGTTATCAAGAGACCCAGTACTTC.

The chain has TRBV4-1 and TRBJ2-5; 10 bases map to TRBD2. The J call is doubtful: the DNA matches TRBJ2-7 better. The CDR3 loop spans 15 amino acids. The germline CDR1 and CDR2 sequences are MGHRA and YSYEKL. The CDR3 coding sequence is TGCGCCAGCAGCCAACCGACTAGCGGGTCCTACGAGCAGTACTTC. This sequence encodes CASSQPTSGSYEQYF.

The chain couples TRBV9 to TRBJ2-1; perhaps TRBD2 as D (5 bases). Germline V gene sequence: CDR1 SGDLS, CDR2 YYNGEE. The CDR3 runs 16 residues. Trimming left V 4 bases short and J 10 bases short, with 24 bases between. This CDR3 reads CASSPRGPTGKPEQFF. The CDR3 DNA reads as TGTGCCAGCAGCCCCCGCGGGCCTACGGGGAAGCCGGAGCAGTTCTTC.

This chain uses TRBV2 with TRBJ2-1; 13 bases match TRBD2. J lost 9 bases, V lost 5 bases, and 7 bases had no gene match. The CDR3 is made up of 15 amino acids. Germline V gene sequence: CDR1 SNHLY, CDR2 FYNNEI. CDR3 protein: CASSIGLAGVVEQFF. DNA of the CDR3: TGTGCCAGCAGTATTGGACTAGCGGGGGTGGTTGAGCAGTTCTTC. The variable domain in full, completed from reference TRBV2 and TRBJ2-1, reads EPEVTQTPSHQVTQMGQEVILRCVPISNHLYFYWYRQILGQKVEFLVSFYNNEISEKSEIFDDQFSVERPDGSNFTLKIRSTKLEDSAMYFCASSIGLAGVVEQFFGPGTRLTVL.

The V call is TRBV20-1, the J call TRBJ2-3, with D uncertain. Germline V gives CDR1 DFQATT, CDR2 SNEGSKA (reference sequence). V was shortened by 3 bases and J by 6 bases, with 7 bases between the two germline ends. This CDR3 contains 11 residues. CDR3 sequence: CSASPSDTQYF. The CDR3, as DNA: TGCAGTGCTAGTCCGTCGGATACGCAGTATTTT.

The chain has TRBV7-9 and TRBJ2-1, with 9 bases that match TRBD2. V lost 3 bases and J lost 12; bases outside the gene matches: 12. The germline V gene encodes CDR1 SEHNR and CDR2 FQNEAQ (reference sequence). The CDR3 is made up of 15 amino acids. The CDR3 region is CASSLRLAEPQGQFF. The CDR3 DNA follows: TGTGCCAGCAGCTTGCGACTAGCGGAGCCCCAAGGGCAGTTCTTC.

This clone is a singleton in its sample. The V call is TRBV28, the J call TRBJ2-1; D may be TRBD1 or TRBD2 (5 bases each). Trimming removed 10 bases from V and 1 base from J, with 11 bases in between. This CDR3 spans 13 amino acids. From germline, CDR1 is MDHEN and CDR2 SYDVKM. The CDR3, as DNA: TGTGCCACGGGACGGCCATCCTACAATGAGCAGTTCTTC. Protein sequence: CATGRPSYNEQFF.

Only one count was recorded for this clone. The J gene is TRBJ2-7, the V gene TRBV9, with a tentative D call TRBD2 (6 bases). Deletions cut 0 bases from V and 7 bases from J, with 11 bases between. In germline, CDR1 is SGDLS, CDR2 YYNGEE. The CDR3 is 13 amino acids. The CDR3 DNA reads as TGTGCCAGCAGCGTAGCTAAGGAGGGAGAGCAGTACTTC. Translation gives CASSVAKEGEQYF.

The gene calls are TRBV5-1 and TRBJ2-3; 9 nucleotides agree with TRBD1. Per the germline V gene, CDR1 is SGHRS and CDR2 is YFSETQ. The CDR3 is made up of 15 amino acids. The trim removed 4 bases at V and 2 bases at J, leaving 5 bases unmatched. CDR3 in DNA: TGCGCCAGCAGCGGAACAGGGGGCCCCACAGATACGCAGTATTTT. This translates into CASSGTGGPTDTQYF. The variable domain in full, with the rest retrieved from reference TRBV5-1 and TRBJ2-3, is KAGVTQTPRYLIKTRGQQVTLSCSPISGHRSVSWYQQTPGQGLQFLFEYFSETQRNKGNFPGRFSGRQFSNSRSEMNVSTLELGDSALYLCASSGTGGPTDTQYFGPGTRLTVL.

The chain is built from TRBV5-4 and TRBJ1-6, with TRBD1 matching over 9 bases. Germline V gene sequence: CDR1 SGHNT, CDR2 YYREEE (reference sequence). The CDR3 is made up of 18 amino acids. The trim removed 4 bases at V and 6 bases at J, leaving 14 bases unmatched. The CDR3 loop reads CASSQGQGKRGVNSPLHF. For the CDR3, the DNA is TGTGCCAGCAGCCAGGGACAGGGTAAAAGGGGGGTTAATTCACCCCTCCACTTT.

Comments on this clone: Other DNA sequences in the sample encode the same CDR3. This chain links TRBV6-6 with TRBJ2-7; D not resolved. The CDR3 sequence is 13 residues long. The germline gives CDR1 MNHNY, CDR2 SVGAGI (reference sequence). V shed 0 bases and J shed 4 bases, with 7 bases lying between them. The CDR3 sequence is CASSYSKEYEQYF. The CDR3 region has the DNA TGTGCCAGCAGTTACTCGAAGGAGTACGAGCAGTACTTC.

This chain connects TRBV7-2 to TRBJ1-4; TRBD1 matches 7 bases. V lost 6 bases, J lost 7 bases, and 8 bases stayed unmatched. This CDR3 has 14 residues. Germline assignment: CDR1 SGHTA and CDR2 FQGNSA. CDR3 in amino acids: CASRLTGVGEKLFF. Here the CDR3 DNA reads TGTGCCAGCAGACTCACAGGGGTGGGTGAAAAACTGTTTTTT.

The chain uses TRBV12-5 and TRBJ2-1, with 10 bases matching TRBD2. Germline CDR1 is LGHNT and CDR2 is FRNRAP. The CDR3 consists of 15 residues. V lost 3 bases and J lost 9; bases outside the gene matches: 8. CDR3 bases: TGTGCTAGTGGTTTAAGGGGAAAGCGGGAGGGTGAGCAGTTCTTC. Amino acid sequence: CASGLRGKREGEQFF.

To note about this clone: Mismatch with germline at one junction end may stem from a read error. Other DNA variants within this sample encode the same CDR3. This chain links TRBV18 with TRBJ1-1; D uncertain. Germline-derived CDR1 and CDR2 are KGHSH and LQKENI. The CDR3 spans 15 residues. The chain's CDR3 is CASSPPHRSNTEAFF. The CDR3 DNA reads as TGTGCCAGCTCACCACCCCATAGGTCCAACACTGAGGCTTTCTTT.

The CDR3 loop is CASSPAGPPYEQYF. The CDR3 bases are TGTGCCAGCAGTCCAGCAGGTCCACCCTACGAGCAGTACTTC. The chain is built from TRBV6-1 and TRBJ2-7; D unclear. The CDR3 loop spans 14 amino acids. Trimming took off 5 bases at V and 2 bases at J, with 13 bases between the two ends. Per the germline V gene, CDR1 is MNHNS and CDR2 is SASEGT.

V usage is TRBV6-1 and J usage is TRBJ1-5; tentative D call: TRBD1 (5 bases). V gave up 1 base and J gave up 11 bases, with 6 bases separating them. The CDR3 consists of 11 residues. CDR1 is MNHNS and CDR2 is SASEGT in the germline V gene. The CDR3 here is CASSEGGTQHF. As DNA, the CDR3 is TGTGCCAGCAGTGAAGGGGGGACCCAGCATTTT.

As DNA, the CDR3 is TGTGCCAGACTGACCGCCGGGGGCTACACCTTC. Protein sequence: CARLTAGGYTF. The rearrangement uses TRBV7-2 and TRBJ1-2, with D unclear. The CDR3 sequence is 11 residues long. Germline V gene data show CDR1 as SGHTA and CDR2 as FQGNSA. Trimming shortened V by 9 bases and J by 8 bases, and 13 bases separated the two germline ends.

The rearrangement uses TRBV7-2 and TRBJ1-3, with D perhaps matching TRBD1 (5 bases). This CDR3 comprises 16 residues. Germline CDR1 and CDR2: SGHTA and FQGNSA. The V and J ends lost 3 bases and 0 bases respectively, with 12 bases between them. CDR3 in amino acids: CASSLGGLPSGNTIYF. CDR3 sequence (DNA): TGTGCCAGCAGCTTGGGGGGACTACCCTCTGGAAACACCATATATTTT.